The rows below give T cell receptor beta chains drawn from one sample of a study of T-cell memory formation after mild COVID-19. MiXCR, applied by TCRdb to the 5' RACE reads, yields one record per CDR3 protein. The sample holds roughly 160,000 distinct CDR3 sequences, approximately 12% seen once. The specimen sequenced was PBMCs or a T cell subset sorted from them (not recorded which). All receptors come from a young man who had mild COVID-19 (a few samples of this study predate the infection). Cell type and time point are not known. The CDR3 runs from the conserved cysteine through the conserved F or W. The order of the fields is V gene, CDR3 protein.

v_gene: TRBV7-3
CDR3aa: CASSSQGVKYEQYF

v_gene: TRBV5-1
CDR3aa: CASSSGPNTGELFF

v_gene: TRBV20-1
CDR3aa: CSARDGSRAEETQYF

v_gene: TRBV20-1
CDR3aa: CSARGVANEKLFF

v_gene: TRBV27
CDR3aa: CASSLSRWGANTEAFF

v_gene: TRBV7-9
CDR3aa: CASSQIAGGPEQFF

v_gene: TRBV5-1
CDR3aa: CASSPLTGYQETQYF

v_gene: TRBV5-1
CDR3aa: CASSLLNSGNTGELFF

v_gene: TRBV6-6
CDR3aa: CASSMDRGFYEQYF

v_gene: TRBV7-2
CDR3aa: CASSLGKAQPEYF

v_gene: TRBV5-1
CDR3aa: CASTTGGQETQYF

v_gene: TRBV11-2
CDR3aa: CASSALLAGRLDTQYF

v_gene: TRBV18
CDR3aa: CASSPGQGTSEQYF

v_gene: TRBV18
CDR3aa: CASSLRQDGEKLFF

v_gene: TRBV18
CDR3aa: CASSPPGAVDQPQHF

v_gene: TRBV5-6
CDR3aa: CASSLVLGELFF

v_gene: TRBV12-5
CDR3aa: CASGQLTSGDSTDTQYF

v_gene: TRBV20-1
CDR3aa: CSARTYRASNQPQHF

v_gene: TRBV4-3
CDR3aa: CASSQYYRGTGNTEAFF

v_gene: TRBV7-9
CDR3aa: CASSLAPGQGVLRTDTQYF

v_gene: TRBV18
CDR3aa: CASSAGVGVEKLFF

v_gene: TRBV7-2
CDR3aa: CASSSGLAADTQYF

v_gene: TRBV15
CDR3aa: CATSQSRGGGETQYF

v_gene: TRBV20-1
CDR3aa: CSARLETQYF

v_gene: TRBV7-6
CDR3aa: CASSLGGTRWETQYF

v_gene: TRBV7-9
CDR3aa: CASSSGGSQPQHF

v_gene: TRBV11-2
CDR3aa: CASSLVLAGTDTQYF

v_gene: TRBV7-9
CDR3aa: CASSLDGSLSTEAFF

v_gene: TRBV18
CDR3aa: CASSFASDQETQYF

v_gene: TRBV18
CDR3aa: CASSPLQEGDTQYF

v_gene: TRBV7-6
CDR3aa: CASSLVGLSQETQYF

v_gene: TRBV18
CDR3aa: CASSLNRDGPGDYGYTF

v_gene: TRBV5-4
CDR3aa: CASSKGSSWDYGYTF

v_gene: TRBV4-3
CDR3aa: CASSQEFGTGFEKLFF

v_gene: TRBV24-1
CDR3aa: CATSVGRDDLLSNQPQHF

v_gene: TRBV25-1
CDR3aa: CASSETSGVRETQYF

v_gene: TRBV7-2
CDR3aa: CASSFSAGIERRDTQYF

v_gene: TRBV28
CDR3aa: CASRPSGTRTGETQYF

v_gene: TRBV12-3/TRBV12-4
CDR3aa: CASSLGWRQPQHF

v_gene: TRBV24-1
CDR3aa: CATSDLDLGNTEAFF